This record looks at one T cell receptor beta chain sequence and its context. The data were taken from a study of blood T cell repertoires in COVID-19. TCRdb's table, derived via immunoSEQ multiplex PCR, lists solely in-frame clones and lacks some. The table lists around 180,000 clones, about 88% of them singletons. This CDR3 has 15 residues. Germline V lookup: CDR1 GTSNPN, CDR2 SVGIG (reference sequence). The V and J ends lost 5 bases and 3 bases, in that order; junction bases with no gene match: 10. The V gene is TRBV30, the J gene TRBJ2-3; TRBD2 matches 8 bases. This TCR was sampled from a man in his 60s with acute or convalescent COVID-19. Specimen: peripheral blood. The CDR3 here is CAWVRAGVGTDTQYF. The CDR3 bases are TGTGCCTGGGTTCGAGCGGGAGTGGGGACAGATACGCAGTATTTT.